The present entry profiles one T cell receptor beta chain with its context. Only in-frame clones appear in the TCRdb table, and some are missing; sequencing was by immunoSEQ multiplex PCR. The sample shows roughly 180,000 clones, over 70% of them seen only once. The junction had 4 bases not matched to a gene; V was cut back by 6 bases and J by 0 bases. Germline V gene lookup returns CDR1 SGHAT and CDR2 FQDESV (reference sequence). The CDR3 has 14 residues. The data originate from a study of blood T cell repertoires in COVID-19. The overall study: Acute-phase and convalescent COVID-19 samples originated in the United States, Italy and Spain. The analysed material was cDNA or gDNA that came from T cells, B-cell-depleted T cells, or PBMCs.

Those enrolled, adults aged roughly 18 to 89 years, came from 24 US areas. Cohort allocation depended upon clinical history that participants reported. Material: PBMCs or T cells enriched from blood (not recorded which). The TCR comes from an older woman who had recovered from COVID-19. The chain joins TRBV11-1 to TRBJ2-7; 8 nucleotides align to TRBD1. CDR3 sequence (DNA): TGTGCCAGCAGGCGGGACAGGAGCTCCTACGAGCAGTACTTC. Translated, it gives CASRRDRSSYEQYF.